Each of the 27 T cell receptor beta chains below was sequenced from the same sample in a study of blood T cell repertoires in COVID-19. Assay: immunoSEQ multiplex PCR; the TCRdb copy retains only in-frame clones and omits some. This sample has about 33,000 clones, with roughly nine tenths found just once. The material sequenced was peripheral blood. All receptors derive from a human donor in a cohort sampled during active COVID-19.

The chain is built from TRBV2 and TRBJ2-3; 8 positions match TRBD1. Losses at the gene ends were 6 bases for V and 0 bases for J; bases not matched to a gene: 2. Germline V gene data show CDR1 as SNHLY and CDR2 as FYNNEI. CDR3 length equals 14 residues. CDR3 nucleotide sequence: TGTGCCAGCAGGGGGGACAGGAGCACAGATACGCAGTATTTT. This translates into CASRGDRSTDTQYF.

The chain couples TRBV7-6 to TRBJ1-1; D uncertain. This CDR3 spans 13 amino acids. CDR1 and CDR2 from the germline V gene are SGHVS and FNYEAQ. V was shortened by 5 bases and J by 8 bases, with 15 bases between the two germline ends. The CDR3 reads CASSRGETAEAFF. CDR3 in DNA: TGTGCCAGCAGCCGCGGGGAGACGGCCGAAGCTTTCTTT. Combining the CDR3 with reference TRBV7-6 and TRBJ1-1 gives the whole variable domain GAGVSQSPRYKVTKRGQDVALRCDPISGHVSLYWYRQALGQGPEFLTYFNYEAQQDKSGLPNDRFSAERPEGSISTLTIQRTEQRDSAMYRCASSRGETAEAFFGQGTRLTVV.

This chain uses TRBV1 with TRBJ2-4; TRBD2 is the table's D call, not checked against the DNA. TRBV1 is shown as a pseudogene. CDR3 length: 15 residues. CDR3 loop: CTSRRTSGRANIQYF. The CDR3, as DNA: TGCACCAGCAGGCGCACTAGCGGGAGGGCCAACATTCAGTACTTC.

The chain links TRBV5-5 to TRBJ2-1; D is possibly TRBD2 (6 bases). This CDR3 is built from 14 residues. V was clipped by 0 bases and J by 10 bases, with 14 bases between them. Germline V CDR1 and CDR2: SGHKS, YYEKEE (reference sequence). CDR3 sequence: CASSLEPGRREQFF. CDR3 sequence (DNA): TGTGCCAGCAGCTTGGAACCAGGGAGGCGAGAGCAGTTCTTC.

This clone was counted once. J is TRBJ1-2 and V is TRBV5-6, with no clear D. Between the trimmed V and J ends, which lost 2 bases and 7 bases, there was a span of 9 bases. Germline V lookup: CDR1 SGHDT, CDR2 YYEEEE. The CDR3 covers 12 residues. The CDR3 nucleotides read TGTGCCAGCAGCTTAACCAGTACTGGCTACACCTTC. It translates to CASSLTSTGYTF.

This clone was recorded a few times. This chain joins TRBV29-1 and TRBJ2-3; 8 positions match TRBD2. J lost 6 bases, V lost 4 bases, and 15 bases had no gene match. Germline V CDR1 and CDR2: SQVTM, ANQGSEA. The CDR3 spans 16 residues. The CDR3 region is CSVAERELGLMDTQYF. The DNA of the CDR3 is TGCAGCGTTGCCGAGCGGGAGTTGGGCCTCATGGATACGCAGTATTTT.

The V gene is TRBV27, the J gene TRBJ1-1; D unresolved. The V gene lost 4 bases and the J gene lost 7 bases, with 7 bases spanning the gap. The CDR3 contains 11 residues. The germline V gene encodes CDR1 MNHEY and CDR2 SMNVEV (reference sequence). CDR3 amino acids: CASSSGHEAFF. The CDR3 nucleotides are TGTGCCAGCAGTTCTGGGCATGAAGCTTTCTTT.

The chain has TRBV7-2 and TRBJ2-1; 8 bases are a match to TRBD2. V was pared by 4 bases and J by 1 base, with 12 bases of the junction left unmatched. Germline loops: CDR1 SGHTA, CDR2 FQGNSA. The CDR3 is 18 amino acids. The CDR3 protein is CASSSRVTSESSYNEQFF. The CDR3 region has the DNA TGTGCCAGCAGCTCCCGAGTGACTAGCGAGTCATCCTACAATGAGCAGTTCTTC.

The chain employs TRBV6-2 or TRBV6-3 and TRBJ1-1; 9 bases agree with TRBD1. In germline, CDR1 is MNHEY, CDR2 SVGEGT. The CDR3 runs to 16 residues. Trimming took 5 bases from V and 1 from J; bases not matched to a gene: 8. Written as DNA, the CDR3 is TGTGCCAGCAGTCCGTTGGACAGGGGCGGGAACACTGAAGCTTTCTTT. This gives the protein CASSPLDRGGNTEAFF.

The chain uses TRBV7-2 and TRBJ1-2, with D unresolved. The CDR3 covers 16 residues. V lost 5 bases and J 3 bases, leaving 19 bases between the germline ends. Germline CDR1 SGHTA, CDR2 FQGNSA. CDR3 sequence (DNA): TGTGCCAGCAGCCTTCGCTCGACATCCCCGGACTATGGCTACACCTTC. Its translation is CASSLRSTSPDYGYTF.

This chain uses TRBV27 with TRBJ2-7, with 9 bases that match TRBD1. Germline V lookup: CDR1 MNHEY, CDR2 SMNVEV (reference sequence). The V gene end was trimmed by 6 bases and the J gene end by 5 bases; junction bases not matched to a gene: 8. The CDR3 contains 14 residues. DNA of the CDR3: TGTGCCAGCAGCGACAGGGGGGTGACAGACGAGCAGTACTTC. It translates to CASSDRGVTDEQYF.

The V call is TRBV12-2, the J call TRBJ2-3; the DNA was not used to check the table's D call, TRBD2. TRBV12-2 is a listed pseudogene. CDR3 length: 18 amino acids. CDR3 DNA sequence: TGTGCAAGTCGCTCGGGACTAGCGGGAGCGGGAAGCACAGATACGCAGTATTTT. Translating it yields CASRSGLAGAGSTDTQYF.

The gene calls are TRBV7-2 and TRBJ1-4; 7 bases are shared with TRBD1. This CDR3 contains 15 residues. Germline V gene lookup returns CDR1 SGHTA and CDR2 FQGNSA. With 4 bases clipped from V and 7 bases from J, the junction kept 9 bases outside the gene matches. The CDR3 region has the DNA TGTGCCAGCAGCTCAGGGGGACAACGTGGTGAAAAACTGTTTTTT. Its protein product is CASSSGGQRGEKLFF.

This clone came up once. This sequence joins TRBV24-1 and TRBJ2-1; possibly TRBD1 for D (5 bases). The CDR3 sequence is 15 residues long. The V end lost 4 bases, the J end lost 9 bases, and 18 bases lay between the germline ends. Germline loops: CDR1 KGHDR, CDR2 SFDVKD. As DNA, the CDR3 is TGTGCCACCAGTGACCCCAGGGCCCGGACCGGTGAGCAGTTCTTC. It yields the protein CATSDPRARTGEQFF.

This sequence joins TRBV7-2 and TRBJ2-7, with D tentatively TRBD1 (6 bases). The ends were cut back, 1 base at V and 8 bases at J, with 21 bases in the middle. The CDR3 spans 16 residues. The germline V gene encodes CDR1 SGHTA and CDR2 FQGNSA. The CDR3 region has the DNA TGTGCCAGCAGCTTAGGATCCGGGACAAGATCTACGAAGCAGTACTTC. Protein: CASSLGSGTRSTKQYF.

The V gene is TRBV7-2, the J gene TRBJ2-7; tentative D call: TRBD1 (6 bases). V was pared by 2 bases and J by 5 bases, with 13 bases between. Germline V gives CDR1 SGHTA, CDR2 FQGNSA. CDR3 length equals 14 residues. This CDR3 reads CASSLFRQADEQYF. CDR3 sequence (DNA): TGTGCCAGCAGCTTATTCAGACAGGCCGACGAGCAGTACTTC.

The V gene is TRBV11-3, the J gene TRBJ2-7; D is possibly TRBD1 (6 bases). This CDR3 comprises 15 residues. The V and J ends lost 5 bases and 3 bases respectively, with 17 bases between them. The V gene's germline CDR1 is SGHNT and CDR2 YENEEA. The chain's CDR3 is CASSPSGTPDYEQYF. The DNA for the CDR3 is TGTGCCAGCAGCCCTTCCGGGACACCCGACTACGAGCAGTACTTC.

V is TRBV7-3 and J is TRBJ2-1; maybe TRBD2 (5 bases). The CDR3 sequence is 17 residues long. Trimming took 6 bases from V and 5 from J, leaving 23 bases between them. The germline V gene has CDR1 SGHTA and CDR2 FQGTGA. CDR3 amino acids: CASREDPPTSPDNEQFF. In nucleotides, the CDR3 is TGTGCCAGCAGGGAGGACCCACCCACATCGCCTGACAATGAGCAGTTCTTC.

The rearrangement joins TRBV9 to TRBJ2-1; 8 bases agree with TRBD1. Trimming cost V 4 bases and J 5 bases; bases outside gene matches: 11. The V gene's germline CDR1 is SGDLS and CDR2 YYNGEE. The length of the CDR3 is 16 residues. The CDR3 is CASSLRQGRDHNEQFF. The DNA of the CDR3 is TGTGCCAGCAGCTTACGACAGGGGCGGGATCACAATGAGCAGTTCTTC.

The chain is built from TRBV4-2 and TRBJ1-2; the D gene is possibly TRBD1 (5 bases). The V gene lost 1 base and the J gene lost 8 bases, with 14 bases spanning the gap. CDR1 is LGHNA and CDR2 is YNFKEQ in the germline V gene. There are 14 residues in the CDR3. The CDR3 spells CASSQGAGSRGYTF. The CDR3 nucleotides are TGTGCCAGCAGCCAAGGGGCAGGGTCGCGAGGCTACACCTTC.

The chain uses TRBV7-2 and TRBJ2-3; 8 nucleotides align to TRBD2. The CDR3 sequence is 17 residues long. After removal of 1 base from V and 6 bases from J, the junction contained 12 bases not matched to a gene. The V gene's germline CDR1 is SGHTA and CDR2 FQGNSA. As DNA, the CDR3 is TGTGCCAGCAGCTTAGACAGTCTAGCGGGCCGGCCGGATACGCAGTATTTT. Residues: CASSLDSLAGRPDTQYF.

The chain is built from TRBV7-2 and TRBJ2-3, with 8 nucleotides matching TRBD1. The germline gives CDR1 SGHTA, CDR2 FQGNSA. Trimming cost V 3 bases and J 2 bases; bases outside gene matches: 4. CDR3 size: 15 residues. As DNA, the CDR3 is TGTGCCAGCAGCTTCCGGGGACAGGTCACAGATACGCAGTATTTT. Amino acid sequence: CASSFRGQVTDTQYF.

The chain employs TRBV15 and TRBJ1-5; D ambiguous. V dropped 0 bases and J dropped 4 bases, with 4 bases sitting between them. Germline CDR1 LNHNV, CDR2 YYDKDF (reference sequence). This CDR3 contains 13 residues. The chain's CDR3 is CATSRDQNQPQHF. CDR3 nucleotides: TGTGCCACCAGCAGAGATCAGAATCAGCCCCAGCATTTT.

The gene calls are TRBV28 and TRBJ1-1; TRBD1 matches 8 bases. Trimming cost V 5 bases and J 1 base; bases outside gene matches: 6. Per the germline V gene, CDR1 is MDHEN and CDR2 is SYDVKM. This CDR3 contains 15 residues. CDR3 coding DNA: TGTGCCAGCAGTCCTCGGGACAGGAGGAACACTGAAGCTTTCTTT. It translates to CASSPRDRRNTEAFF.

This chain links TRBV12-5 with TRBJ2-5; TRBD1 might be the D (6 bases). Looked up from germline, CDR1 is LGHNT and CDR2 is FRNRAP. The CDR3 has 15 amino acids. V lost 1 base and J 1 base, leaving 10 bases between the germline ends. The CDR3 region is CASGLGTVPQETQYF. The CDR3 nucleotides read TGTGCTAGTGGTTTGGGGACAGTCCCCCAAGAGACCCAGTACTTC.

The gene calls are TRBV11-3 and TRBJ2-2; D perhaps matches TRBD2 (5 bases). Germline CDR1 reads SGHNT; CDR2 reads YENEEA. The CDR3 consists of 16 residues. V dropped 5 bases and J dropped 2 bases, with 15 bases sitting between them. CDR3 region: CASSPRLGLNTGELFF. CDR3 in DNA: TGTGCCAGCAGCCCCAGGCTAGGACTTAACACCGGGGAGCTGTTTTTT. The full variable domain, in which reference TRBV11-3 and TRBJ2-2 provide the parts outside the CDR3, is EAGVVQSPRYKIIEKKQPVAFWCNPISGHNTLYWYLQNLGQGPELLIRYENEEAVDDSQLPKDRFSAERLKGVDSTLKIQPAELGDSAVYLCASSPRLGLNTGELFFGEGSRLTVL.

The rearrangement links TRBV4-1 to TRBJ2-2; 13 nucleotides agree with TRBD2. This CDR3 has 19 amino acids. V dropped 0 bases and J dropped 1; count of bases not matched to a gene: 5. Looked up from germline, CDR1 is MGHRA and CDR2 is YSYEKL. The CDR3 DNA is TGCGCCAGCAGCCAAGAGGGACTAGCGGGACTTCTGAACACCGGGGAGCTGTTTTTT. Translation: CASSQEGLAGLLNTGELFF.